The 16 T cell receptor beta chains reported below all come from one sample, sequenced in a study of regulatory T cells in long-lasting Graves disease. Time point defined: persistent/refractory GD, antithyroid drugs over 5 years with positive TRAb. Isolated PBMC RNA provided the starting material for the TCR library. With iRepertoire HTBI primers and Arm-PCR of CDR3 regions, TCR beta libraries were built. TCRdb called the multiplex PCR reads again in MiXCR, with one record for every CDR3 protein. Of 600,000 to 850,000 distinct CDR3 sequences in the sample, around 30% were seen once. The specimen comprised peripheral blood mononuclear cells (PBMCs), sampled when the disease was refractory, from a patient treated with antithyroid drugs. The receptor source for this set is a female donor with Graves disease.

This clonotype has at least ten counts. Written as DNA, the CDR3 is TGTGCCAGCAGCTTGGGGGACAGGGGAGGAAGCAATCAGCCCCAGCATTTT. It encodes CASSLGDRGGSNQPQHF. This chain connects TRBV7-8 to TRBJ1-5; 10 nucleotides align to TRBD1. From germline, CDR1 is SGHVS and CDR2 FQNEAQ. The CDR3 contains 17 residues. J lost 1 base, V lost 3 bases, and 6 bases had no gene match. Looking up the rest from reference TRBV7-8 and TRBJ1-5 gives the full variable domain: GAGVSQSPRYKVAKRGQDVALRCDPISGHVSLFWYQQALGQGPEFLTYFQNEAQLDKSGLPSDRFFAERPEGSVSTLKIQRTQQEDSAVYLCASSLGDRGGSNQPQHFGDGTRLSIL.

Note on this clonotype: A junction boundary mismatches the germline segment, possibly from a read error. J is TRBJ2-2 and V is TRBV7-3; the D is unclear. Germline CDR1 SGHTA, CDR2 FQGTGA. CDR3 length equals 13 residues. The CDR3 loop reads CASSQVRRGELFF. The CDR3 bases are TGCGCCAGCAGCCAAGTCCGGAGAGGGGAGCTGTTTTTT.

This chain links TRBV25-1 with TRBJ2-5, with D perhaps matching TRBD2 (5 bases). There are 16 residues in the CDR3. Trimming stripped 1 base from V and 5 bases from J, with 17 bases between. CDR1 MGHDK and CDR2 SYGVNS come from the germline V gene. CDR3 sequence (DNA): TGTGCCAGCAGTGAATGGAGGCCTGGTCAGTTGGAGACCCAGTACTTC. Its protein is CASSEWRPGQLETQYF.

In regard to this clonotype: The junction and the germline gene differ at one end; a read error may be behind it. The gene calls are TRBV25-1 and TRBJ1-3, with TRBD1 matching over 8 bases. This CDR3 contains 15 residues. Germline CDR1 reads MGHDK; CDR2 reads SYGVNS. The CDR3 loop reads CASSQTGDLGNTIHF. The DNA for the CDR3 is TGTGCCAGCAGTCAGACAGGGGATCTTGGAAACACCATACATTTT.

This clonotype showed up many times. The gene calls are TRBV28 and TRBJ2-2; D not resolved. The V and J ends lost 5 bases and 7 bases respectively, with 14 bases between them. The CDR3 consists of 14 residues. Germline CDR1 reads MDHEN; CDR2 reads SYDVKM. The CDR3 DNA follows: TGTGCCAGCAGTACTGGCAGGCTGGACGGGGAGCTGTTTTTT. The encoded protein is CASSTGRLDGELFF. Full variable domain (rest looked up from reference TRBV28 and TRBJ2-2): DVKVTQSSRYLVKRTGEKVFLECVQDMDHENMFWYRQDPGLGLRLIYFSYDVKMKEKGDIPEGYSVSREKKERFSLILESASTNQTSMYLCASSTGRLDGELFFGEGSRLTVL.

There are many counts of this clonotype. This may be a read error: a much more frequent sequence differs by one nucleotide. The chain recombines TRBV25-1 with TRBJ1-2; D is possibly TRBD1 (5 bases). The V and J ends lost 4 bases and 2 bases respectively, with 5 bases between them. The germline V gene encodes CDR1 MGHDK and CDR2 SYGVNS. The CDR3 runs 12 residues. DNA for the CDR3: TGTGCCAGCAGTGCAGGGAACTATGGCTACACCTTC. It specifies CASSAGNYGYTF.

The chain links TRBV28 to TRBJ2-6; D might be TRBD1 or TRBD2, each matching 6 bases. The CDR3 is 18 amino acids. The germline V gene has CDR1 MDHEN and CDR2 SYDVKM. With 6 bases removed from V and 0 bases from J, the gap between germline ends came to 18 bases. The CDR3 loop reads CASSYGRGGSSGANVLTF. In DNA, the CDR3 is TGTGCCAGCAGCTACGGTCGAGGGGGGTCCTCTGGGGCCAACGTCCTGACTTTC.

There are a few counts of this clonotype. This chain joins TRBV2 and TRBJ2-7, with 8 bases aligning to TRBD2. Per germline, CDR1 SNHLY and CDR2 FYNNEI. This CDR3 has 14 amino acids. Trimming cost V 4 bases and J 7 bases; bases outside gene matches: 9. The CDR3 reads CASSGREGLGEQYF. DNA for the CDR3: TGTGCCAGCAGTGGCCGGGAGGGCCTGGGGGAGCAGTACTTC. The entire variable domain, with the rest obtained from reference TRBV2 and TRBJ2-7, is as follows: EPEVTQTPSHQVTQMGQEVILRCVPISNHLYFYWYRQILGQKVEFLVSFYNNEISEKSEIFDDQFSVERPDGSNFTLKIRSTKLEDSAMYFCASSGREGLGEQYFGPGTRLTVT.

In this sample, this clonotype turned up a few times. The V call is TRBV27, the J call TRBJ2-1, with 7 bases fitting TRBD1. The CDR3 has 14 residues. Germline lookup yields CDR1 MNHEY and CDR2 SMNVEV (reference sequence). V lost 5 bases, J lost 5 bases, and 6 bases stayed unmatched. The CDR3 loop is CASSPRGQNNEQFF. The CDR3 coding sequence is TGTGCCAGCAGTCCGAGGGGACAGAACAATGAGCAGTTCTTC.

This clonotype has at least ten counts. This chain connects TRBV12-3 or TRBV12-4 to TRBJ1-2, with 7 bases matching TRBD1. With V trimmed by 3 bases and J by 7 bases, 17 bases remained unmatched. The CDR3 loop spans 17 amino acids. This CDR3 is CASSFLRLDRRLSGYTF. CDR3 DNA sequence: TGTGCCAGCAGTTTTTTGCGCTTGGACAGGAGACTTAGTGGCTACACCTTC.

This clonotype appeared a few times. The chain recombines TRBV28 with TRBJ2-7, with D possibly called TRBD1 or TRBD2 (6 bases each). CDR3 length: 15 residues. Germline assignment: CDR1 MDHEN and CDR2 SYDVKM. The germline V and J ends were trimmed by 8 bases and 2 bases, with 19 bases remaining between them. CDR3 sequence reads: CASSLYPGGAYEQYF. As DNA, the CDR3 is TGTGCCAGCTCACTCTACCCCGGGGGCGCCTACGAGCAGTACTTC.

This clonotype was seen repeatedly, ten times or more. The V and J genes are TRBV28 and TRBJ2-5; 11 bases align to TRBD2. V lost 5 bases, J lost 5 bases, and 10 bases stayed unmatched. The CDR3 length is 16 residues. Looked up from germline, CDR1 is MDHEN and CDR2 is SYDVKM. The CDR3 reads CASSPAGTSGRETQYF. The CDR3 nucleotides are TGTGCCAGCAGTCCGGCGGGGACTAGCGGTAGGGAGACCCAGTACTTC.

The V call is TRBV12-3 or TRBV12-4, the J call TRBJ2-2; D assignment may be TRBD1 or TRBD2 (5 bases each). V was clipped by 5 bases and J by 6 bases, with 7 bases between them. The CDR3 sequence is 12 residues long. CDR3: CASSQGPGELFF. In nucleotides, the CDR3 is TGTGCCAGCAGTCAGGGACCCGGGGAGCTGTTTTTT.

The rearrangement joins TRBV12-3 or TRBV12-4 to TRBJ2-7, with D hard to call. The length of the CDR3 is 15 residues. V was clipped by 3 bases and J by 5 bases, with 17 bases between them. In DNA form, the CDR3 reads TGTGCCAGCAGTTTTGCGGCTCCCTTCCTTGACGAGCAGTACTTC. Encoded protein: CASSFAAPFLDEQYF.

This clonotype has more than one count but fewer than ten. J is TRBJ1-4 and V is TRBV19, with TRBD1 identical over 7 bases. Germline lookup yields CDR1 LNHDA and CDR2 SQIVND (reference sequence). V lost 5 bases, J lost 4 bases, and 7 bases stayed unmatched. The CDR3 consists of 15 residues. The CDR3 region is CASSPPGQINEKLFF. The CDR3 nucleotides read TGTGCCAGTAGTCCTCCGGGACAGATTAATGAAAAACTGTTTTTT.

Ten or more counts support this clonotype. The CDR3 DNA is TGTGCCAGCAGTTACCTCGGGGTCCGTGCAGAGACCCAGTACTTC. Translation: CASSYLGVRAETQYF. V is TRBV6-5 and J is TRBJ2-5; D is possibly TRBD2 (5 bases). The V gene's germline CDR1 is MNHEY and CDR2 SVGAGI. This CDR3 comprises 15 residues. V was pared by 2 bases and J by 4 bases, with 14 bases between.